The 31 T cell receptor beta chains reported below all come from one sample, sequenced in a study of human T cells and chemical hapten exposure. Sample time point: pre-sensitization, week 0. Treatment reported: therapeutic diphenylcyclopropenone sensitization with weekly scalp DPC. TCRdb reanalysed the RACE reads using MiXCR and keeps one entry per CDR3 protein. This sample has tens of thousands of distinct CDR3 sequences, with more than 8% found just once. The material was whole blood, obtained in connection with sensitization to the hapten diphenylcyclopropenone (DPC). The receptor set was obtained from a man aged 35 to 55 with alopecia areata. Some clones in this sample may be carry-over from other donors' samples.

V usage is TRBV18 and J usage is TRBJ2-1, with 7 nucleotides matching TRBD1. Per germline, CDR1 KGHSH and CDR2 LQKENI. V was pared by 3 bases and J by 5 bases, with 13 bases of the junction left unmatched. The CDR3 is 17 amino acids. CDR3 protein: CASSPDRARRWDNEQFF. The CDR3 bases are TGTGCCAGCTCACCCGACAGGGCGAGACGATGGGACAATGAGCAGTTCTTC.

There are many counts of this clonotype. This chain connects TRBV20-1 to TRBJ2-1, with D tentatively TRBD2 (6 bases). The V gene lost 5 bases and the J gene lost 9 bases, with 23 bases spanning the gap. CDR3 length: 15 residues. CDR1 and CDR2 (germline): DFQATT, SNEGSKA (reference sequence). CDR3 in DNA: TGCAGTGCTCCTCCTGGGGGGAGGCTCCCGGTTGAGCAGTTCTTC. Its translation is CSAPPGGRLPVEQFF.

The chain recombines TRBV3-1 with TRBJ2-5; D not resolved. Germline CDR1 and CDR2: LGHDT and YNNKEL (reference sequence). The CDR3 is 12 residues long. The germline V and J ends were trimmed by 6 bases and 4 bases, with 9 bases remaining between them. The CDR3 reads CASRDVRETQYF. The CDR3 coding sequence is TGTGCCAGCAGGGACGTTCGAGAGACCCAGTACTTC.

For the CDR3, the DNA is TGCGCCAGCAGCTCGGACAGGGGGGAATACGAAAAACTGTTTTTT. Protein: CASSSDRGEYEKLFF. The genes are TRBV4-1 and TRBJ1-4; TRBD1 matches 10 bases. Germline CDR1 and CDR2: MGHRA and YSYEKL. Unmatched junction bases numbered 8, after V lost 5 bases and J lost 8 bases. The CDR3 has 15 residues.

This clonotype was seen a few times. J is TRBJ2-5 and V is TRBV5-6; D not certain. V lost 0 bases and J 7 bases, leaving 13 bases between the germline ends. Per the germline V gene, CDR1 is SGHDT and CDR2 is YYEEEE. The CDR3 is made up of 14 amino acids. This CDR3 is CASSLESFEVTQYF. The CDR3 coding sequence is TGTGCCAGCAGCTTGGAGAGTTTCGAAGTGACCCAGTACTTC.

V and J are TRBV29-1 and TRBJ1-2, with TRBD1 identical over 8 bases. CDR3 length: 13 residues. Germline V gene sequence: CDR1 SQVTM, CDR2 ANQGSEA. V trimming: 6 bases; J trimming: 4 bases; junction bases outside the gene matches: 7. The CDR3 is CSVRPDRVYGYTF. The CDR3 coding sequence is TGCAGCGTACGCCCGGACAGGGTCTATGGCTACACCTTC.

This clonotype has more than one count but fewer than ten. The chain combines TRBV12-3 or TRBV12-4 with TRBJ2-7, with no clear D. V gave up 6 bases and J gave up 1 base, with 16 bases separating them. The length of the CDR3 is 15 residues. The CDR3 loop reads CASSVLGRSSYEQYF. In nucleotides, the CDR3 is TGTGCCAGCAGCGTCTTAGGCAGATCTTCCTACGAGCAGTACTTC.

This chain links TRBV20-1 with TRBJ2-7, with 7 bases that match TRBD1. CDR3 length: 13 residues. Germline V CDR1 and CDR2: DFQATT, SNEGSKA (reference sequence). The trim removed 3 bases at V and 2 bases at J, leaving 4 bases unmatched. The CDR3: CSASRDRAYEQYF. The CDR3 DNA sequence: TGCAGTGCTAGCAGGGACAGAGCCTACGAGCAGTACTTC.

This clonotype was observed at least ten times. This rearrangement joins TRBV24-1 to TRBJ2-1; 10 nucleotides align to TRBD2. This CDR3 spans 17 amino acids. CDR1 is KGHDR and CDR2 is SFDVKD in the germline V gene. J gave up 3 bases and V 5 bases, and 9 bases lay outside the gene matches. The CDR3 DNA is TGTGCCACCAGTGGGGCCCTTAGCGGGAGGAACTACAATGAGCAGTTCTTC. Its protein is CATSGALSGRNYNEQFF.

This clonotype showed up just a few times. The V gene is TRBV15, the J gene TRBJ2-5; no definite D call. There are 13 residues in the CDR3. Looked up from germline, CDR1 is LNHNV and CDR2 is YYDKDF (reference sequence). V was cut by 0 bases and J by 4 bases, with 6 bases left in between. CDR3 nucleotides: TGTGCCACCAGCAGAGATAACCGAGAGACCCAGTACTTC. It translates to CATSRDNRETQYF.

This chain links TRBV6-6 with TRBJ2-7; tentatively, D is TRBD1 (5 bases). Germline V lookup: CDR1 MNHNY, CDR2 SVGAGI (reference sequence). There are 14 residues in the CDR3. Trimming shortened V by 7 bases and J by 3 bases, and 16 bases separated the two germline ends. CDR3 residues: CASTPAGNYYEQYF. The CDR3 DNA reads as TGTGCCAGCACCCCGGCAGGGAATTACTACGAGCAGTACTTC.

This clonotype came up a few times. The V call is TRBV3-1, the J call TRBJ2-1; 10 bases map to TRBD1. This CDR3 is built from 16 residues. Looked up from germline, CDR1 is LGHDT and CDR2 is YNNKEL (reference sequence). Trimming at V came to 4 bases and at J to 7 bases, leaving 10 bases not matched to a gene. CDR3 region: CASSPAGTGVRNEQFF. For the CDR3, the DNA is TGTGCCAGCAGCCCTGCCGGGACAGGGGTAAGGAATGAGCAGTTCTTC.

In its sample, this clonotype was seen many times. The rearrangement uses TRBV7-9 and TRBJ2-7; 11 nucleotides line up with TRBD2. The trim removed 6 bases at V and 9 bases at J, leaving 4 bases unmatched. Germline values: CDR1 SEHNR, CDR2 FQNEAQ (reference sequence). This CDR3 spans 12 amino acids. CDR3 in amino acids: CASRIGTSGQYF. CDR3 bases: TGTGCCAGCAGGATCGGGACTAGCGGGCAGTACTTC.

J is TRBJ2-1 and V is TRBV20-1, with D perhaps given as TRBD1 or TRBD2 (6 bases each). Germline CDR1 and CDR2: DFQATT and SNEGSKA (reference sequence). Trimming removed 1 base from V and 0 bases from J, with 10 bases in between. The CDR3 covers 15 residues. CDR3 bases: TGCAGTGCTAGAGCGGGGGCGAGCTCCTACAATGAGCAGTTCTTC. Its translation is CSARAGASSYNEQFF.

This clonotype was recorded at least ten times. The DNA for the CDR3 is TGTGCCAGCAGTGCTCCCCCGCCGGTCACAGATACGCAGTATTTT. Protein sequence: CASSAPPPVTDTQYF. J is TRBJ2-3 and V is TRBV12-3 or TRBV12-4; D call uncertain. Trimming cost V 5 bases and J 2 bases, with 14 bases left between them. The CDR3 sequence is 15 residues long.

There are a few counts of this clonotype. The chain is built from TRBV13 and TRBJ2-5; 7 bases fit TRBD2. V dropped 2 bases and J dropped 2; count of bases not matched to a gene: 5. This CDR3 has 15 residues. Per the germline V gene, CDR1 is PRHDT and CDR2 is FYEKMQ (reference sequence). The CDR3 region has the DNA TGTGCCAGCAGCTTACTTCAGGGAGGGCAAGAGACCCAGTACTTC. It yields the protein CASSLLQGGQETQYF.

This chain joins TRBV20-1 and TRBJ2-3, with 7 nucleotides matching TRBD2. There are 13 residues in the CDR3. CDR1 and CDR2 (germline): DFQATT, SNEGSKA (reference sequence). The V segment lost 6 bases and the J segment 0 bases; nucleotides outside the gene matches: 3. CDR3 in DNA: TGCAGTGCCCCTAGCGGCAGCACAGATACGCAGTATTTT. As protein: CSAPSGSTDTQYF.

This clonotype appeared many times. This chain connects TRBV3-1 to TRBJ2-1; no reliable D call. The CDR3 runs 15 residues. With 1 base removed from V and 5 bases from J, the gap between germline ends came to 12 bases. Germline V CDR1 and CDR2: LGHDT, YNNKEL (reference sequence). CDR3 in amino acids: CASSQVSFRDNEQFF. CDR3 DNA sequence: TGTGCCAGCAGCCAAGTTAGTTTCAGAGACAATGAGCAGTTCTTC.

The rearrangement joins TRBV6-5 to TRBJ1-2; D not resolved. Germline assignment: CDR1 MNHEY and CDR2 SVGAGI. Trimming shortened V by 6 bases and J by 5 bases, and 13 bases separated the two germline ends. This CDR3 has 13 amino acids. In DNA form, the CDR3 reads TGTGCCAGCAGCCTCAACCGGGGTTATGGCTACACCTTC. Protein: CASSLNRGYGYTF.

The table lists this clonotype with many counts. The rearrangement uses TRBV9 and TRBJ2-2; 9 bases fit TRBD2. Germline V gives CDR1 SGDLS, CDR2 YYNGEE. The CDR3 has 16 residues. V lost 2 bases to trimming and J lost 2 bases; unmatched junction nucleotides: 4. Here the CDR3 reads CASSVDSGSNTGELFF. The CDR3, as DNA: TGTGCCAGCAGCGTTGATAGCGGGAGCAACACCGGGGAGCTGTTTTTT.

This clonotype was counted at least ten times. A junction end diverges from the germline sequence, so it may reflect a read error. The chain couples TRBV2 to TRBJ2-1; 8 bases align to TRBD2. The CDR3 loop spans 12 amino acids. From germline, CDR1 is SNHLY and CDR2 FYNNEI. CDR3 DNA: TGTGCCAGCAGTGAGTTGGGGACTAGTGAAAACTTC. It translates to CASSELGTSENF.

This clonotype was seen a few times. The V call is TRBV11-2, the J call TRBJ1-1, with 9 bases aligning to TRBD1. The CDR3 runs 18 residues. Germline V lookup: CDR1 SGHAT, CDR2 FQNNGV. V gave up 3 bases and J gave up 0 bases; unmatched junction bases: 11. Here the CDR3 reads CASSFNRGRNFMNTEAFF. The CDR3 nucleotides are TGTGCCAGCAGCTTTAACAGGGGGCGAAACTTTATGAACACTGAAGCTTTCTTT.

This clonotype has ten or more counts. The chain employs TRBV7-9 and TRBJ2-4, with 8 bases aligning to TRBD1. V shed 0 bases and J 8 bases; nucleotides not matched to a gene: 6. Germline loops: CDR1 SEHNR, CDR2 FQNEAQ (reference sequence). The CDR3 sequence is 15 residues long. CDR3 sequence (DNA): TGTGCCAGCAGCTTAGCGGCAGGGGGCCTGGACATTCAGTACTTC. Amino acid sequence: CASSLAAGGLDIQYF.

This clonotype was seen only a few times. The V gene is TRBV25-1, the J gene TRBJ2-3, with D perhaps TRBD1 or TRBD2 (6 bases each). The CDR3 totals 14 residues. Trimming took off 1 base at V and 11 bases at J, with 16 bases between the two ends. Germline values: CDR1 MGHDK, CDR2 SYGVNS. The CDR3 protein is CASSELRDGGLQYF. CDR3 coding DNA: TGTGCCAGCAGTGAATTAAGGGATGGGGGGCTGCAGTATTTT.

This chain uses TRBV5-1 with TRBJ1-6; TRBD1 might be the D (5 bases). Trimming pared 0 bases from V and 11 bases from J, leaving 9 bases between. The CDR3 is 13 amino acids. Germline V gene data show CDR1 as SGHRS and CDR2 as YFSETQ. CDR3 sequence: CASSLDRLPPLHF. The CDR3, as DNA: TGCGCCAGCAGCTTGGACAGGTTACCACCCCTCCACTTT.

In DNA, the CDR3 is TGTGCCAGCAGTTTAGCGAGGTTCACAGATACGCAGTATTTT. Protein product: CASSLARFTDTQYF. The rearrangement joins TRBV27 to TRBJ2-3; D call uncertain. Germline CDR1 and CDR2: MNHEY and SMNVEV (reference sequence). The CDR3 is 14 residues long. Trimming stripped 2 bases from V and 2 bases from J, with 8 bases between.

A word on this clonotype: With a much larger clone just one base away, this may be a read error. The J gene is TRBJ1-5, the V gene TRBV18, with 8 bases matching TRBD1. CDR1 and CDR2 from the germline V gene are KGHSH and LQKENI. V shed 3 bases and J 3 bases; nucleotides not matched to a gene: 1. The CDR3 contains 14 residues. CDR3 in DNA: TGTGCCAGCTCACCGACAGGGGACAATCAGCCCCAGCATTTT. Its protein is CASSPTGDNQPQHF.

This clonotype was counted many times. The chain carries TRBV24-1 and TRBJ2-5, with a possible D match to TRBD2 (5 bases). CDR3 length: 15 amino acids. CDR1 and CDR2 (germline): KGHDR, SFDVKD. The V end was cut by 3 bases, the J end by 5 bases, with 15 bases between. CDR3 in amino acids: CATSDAFGGRETQYF. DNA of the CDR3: TGTGCCACCAGTGATGCTTTTGGAGGCCGGGAGACCCAGTACTTC.

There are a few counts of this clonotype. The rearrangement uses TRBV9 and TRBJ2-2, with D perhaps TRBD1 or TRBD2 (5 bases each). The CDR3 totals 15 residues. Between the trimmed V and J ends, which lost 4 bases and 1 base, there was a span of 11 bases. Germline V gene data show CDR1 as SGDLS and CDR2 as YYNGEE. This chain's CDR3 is CASSSGTENTGELFF. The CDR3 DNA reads TGTGCCAGCAGCTCTGGGACGGAGAACACCGGGGAGCTGTTTTTT.

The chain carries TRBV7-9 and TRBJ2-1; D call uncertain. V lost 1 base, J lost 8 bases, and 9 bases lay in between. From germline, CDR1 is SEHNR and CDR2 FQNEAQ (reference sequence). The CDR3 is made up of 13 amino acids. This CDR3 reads CASSLGARDEQFF. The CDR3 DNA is TGTGCCAGCAGCTTAGGGGCCCGTGATGAGCAGTTCTTC.

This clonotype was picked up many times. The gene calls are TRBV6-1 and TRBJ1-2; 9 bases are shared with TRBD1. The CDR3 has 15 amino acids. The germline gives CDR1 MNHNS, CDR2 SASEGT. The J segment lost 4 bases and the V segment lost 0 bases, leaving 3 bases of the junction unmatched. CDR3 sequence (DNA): TGTGCCAGCAGTGAAGCGGACAGGGGAAGCTATGGCTACACCTTC. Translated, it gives CASSEADRGSYGYTF.